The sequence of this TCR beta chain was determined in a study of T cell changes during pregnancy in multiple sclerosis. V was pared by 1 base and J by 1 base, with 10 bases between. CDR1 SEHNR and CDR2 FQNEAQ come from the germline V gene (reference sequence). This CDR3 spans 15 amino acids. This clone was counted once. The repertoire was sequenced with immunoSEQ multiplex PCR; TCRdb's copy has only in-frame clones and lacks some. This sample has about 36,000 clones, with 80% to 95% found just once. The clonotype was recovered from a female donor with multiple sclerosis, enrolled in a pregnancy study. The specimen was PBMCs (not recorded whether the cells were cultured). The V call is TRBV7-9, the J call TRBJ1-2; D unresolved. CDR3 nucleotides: TGTGCCAGCAGCTTAGGAGGTCCTCTTAACTATGGCTACACCTTC. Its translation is CASSLGGPLNYGYTF.